This TCR beta chain was captured by sequencing in a study of T-cell memory formation after mild COVID-19. As for the study in general: Clusters of TCRs were largely donor specific. General study results and limits: A second wave of clones peaked on day 37, and their SARS-CoV-2 specificity went unconfirmed. CD4/CD8 balance held among clones contracting day 15 to 85, and later expanders leaned CD4+.

Using its own MiXCR run on the 5' RACE reads, TCRdb lists one record per CDR3 protein. The profile shows roughly 450,000 distinct CDR3 sequences, 15% to 20% of them singletons. This clonotype appeared many times. Its specificity is unknown. The V gene lost 1 base and the J gene lost 1 base, with 4 bases spanning the gap. This CDR3 is built from 13 residues. CDR1 and CDR2 from the germline V gene are KGHSH and LQKENI. Sequences were obtained from PBMCs or a T cell subset sorted from them (not recorded which). This sequence joins TRBV18 and TRBJ1-1; D not certain. The clonotype was recovered from an adult woman who had mild COVID-19 (a few samples of this study predate the infection). Cell type and time point are not known. CDR3 protein: CASSPQKNTEAFF. The CDR3 DNA reads TGTGCCAGCTCACCACAGAAGAACACTGAAGCTTTCTTT.